The entry below gives a single T cell receptor (beta chain) sequence along with its context. The antigen is unknown. This sample is drawn from a study of T cells expressing NK-cell markers. From germline, CDR1 is MNHEY and CDR2 SMNVEV (reference sequence). The CDR3 spans 13 residues. TCRdb re-called the 5' RACE reads; every CDR3 protein appears as one record, without DNA. This table holds some 460,000 distinct CDR3 sequences. Broader study findings: Where four donors were concerned, these clonotypes also led the CD3+CD56-NKG2C+ fraction.

The receptor's source is a woman aged 45-60 years in good health. Sequencing was performed on blood T cells: a sorted CD56 or NKG2C T cell subset, CD4+ or CD8+ T cells, or bulk PBMC T cells (not recorded which). The chain has TRBV27 and TRBJ1-1. CDR3 residues: CASTRAGGTEAFF.